This TCR beta chain was found in a study of T cell responses to AZD1222 COVID-19 vaccine. Study-wide results and caveats: Nearly half of spike-specific TCRs reportedly target variant regions that are unmutated in the B.1.351 and B.1.1.7 variants. The sample set comprised mostly white British donors with more females, and clonal diversity was possibly underestimated. Of the AZD1222 recipients, only 5 or 6 were seropositive at baseline. Spike-specific TCR breadth and depth went up after people got two AZD1222 doses.

The CDR3 contains 15 residues. V lost 4 bases to trimming and J lost 5 bases, with 14 bases between them. CDR1 and CDR2 from the germline V gene are LGHDT and YNNKEL (reference sequence). Turning to this clone: Its cognate antigen is unknown.

Method: immunoSEQ multiplex PCR; TCRdb's copy keeps in-frame clones and lacks some. The sample carries around 140,000 clones, 93% recorded once. This TCR was sampled from an adult who had recovered from COVID-19. The sample here was peripheral blood, taken after recovery from COVID-19. The genes are TRBV3-1 (or the pseudogene TRBV3-2) and TRBJ2-2; TRBD1 or TRBD2 may be the D gene (6 bases each). This CDR3 reads CASSRGGRRTGELFF. CDR3 DNA sequence: TGTGCCAGCAGCCGAGGGGGGCGCAGAACCGGGGAGCTGTTTTTT.